This T cell receptor beta chain was documented in a study of regulatory T cells in long-lasting Graves disease. Looking at the study overall: Patients newly diagnosed with Graves' had been on antithyroid drugs for under 3 months.

Noted time point: newly diagnosed GD, antithyroid drugs for less than 3 months. The TCR library used RNA extracted from PBMCs. Diagnosing Graves' disease relied on the American Thyroid Association guidelines. EDTA tubes received approximately 8.4 milliliters of collected peripheral blood. Comments on this clonotype: What it binds is not known.

Assembly of TCR beta libraries relied on iRepertoire HTBI primers together with Arm-PCR of CDR3 regions. Via MiXCR, TCRdb re-called the multiplex PCR reads, giving one row per CDR3 protein. The table records hundreds of thousands of distinct CDR3 sequences, around 15% of them present only once. Whole-study findings and limits: Because few samples were included, accuracy may have been lower.

V was pared by 2 bases and J by 5 bases, with 7 bases between. This CDR3 is built from 13 residues. V gene TRBV12-3 or TRBV12-4 combines with J gene TRBJ2-1; no clear D. This sequence was found in a female donor with Graves disease. The input for sequencing was peripheral blood mononuclear cells (PBMCs), taken at new diagnosis, from a patient treated with antithyroid drugs. CDR3 sequence (DNA): TGTGCCAGCAGTTTAATCCGAAACAATGAGCAGTTCTTC. Residues: CASSLIRNNEQFF.